This TCR beta chain was retrieved from a study of blood T cell repertoires in COVID-19. Study overall: Spain, Italy and the United States supplied samples that represented acute and convalescent COVID-19. Sources were T cells, B-cell-depleted T cells, or PBMCs; the material itself was cDNA or gDNA.

How the authors handled the data: Reference gene primers were amplified, and this amplification served to estimate nucleated cell counts. Clones were sequenced by immunoSEQ multiplex PCR, and TCRdb holds only the in-frame ones, with some missing. V and J calls and clone size are those listed in that table; D and trimming were worked out from the DNA. This sample yields roughly 30,000 clones, of which more than 85% are seen a single time; around 5.2% belongs to the top ten. Deletions cut 6 bases from V and 1 base from J, with 9 bases between. The CDR3 extends over 13 amino acids. Germline V CDR1 and CDR2: SGHVS, FQNEAQ.

This clonotype originated in a human donor in a cohort sampled during active COVID-19. The specimen was peripheral blood. This chain joins TRBV7-8 and TRBJ1-1, with D maybe TRBD1 (5 bases). The CDR3, as DNA: TGTGCCAGCAGGCAGGGCCCGAACACTGAAGCTTTCTTT. Translation: CASRQGPNTEAFF.